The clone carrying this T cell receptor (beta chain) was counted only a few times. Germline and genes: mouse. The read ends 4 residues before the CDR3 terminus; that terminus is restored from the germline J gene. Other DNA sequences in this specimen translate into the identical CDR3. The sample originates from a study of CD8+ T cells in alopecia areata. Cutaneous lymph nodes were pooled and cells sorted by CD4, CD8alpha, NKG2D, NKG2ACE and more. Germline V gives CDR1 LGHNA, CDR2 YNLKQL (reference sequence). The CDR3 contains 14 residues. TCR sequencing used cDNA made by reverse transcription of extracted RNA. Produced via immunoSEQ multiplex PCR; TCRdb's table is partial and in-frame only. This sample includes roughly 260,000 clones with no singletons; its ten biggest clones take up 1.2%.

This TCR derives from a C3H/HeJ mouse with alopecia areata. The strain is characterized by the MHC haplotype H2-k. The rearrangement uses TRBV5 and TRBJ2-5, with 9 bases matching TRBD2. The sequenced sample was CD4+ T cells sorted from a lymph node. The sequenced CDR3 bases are TGTGCCAGCAGCCAAGGTGGGGGGGCAGAC. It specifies CASSQGGGAD. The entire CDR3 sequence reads CASSQGGGADTQYF.